This record concerns one T cell receptor (beta chain) sequence. The data stem from a study of blood T cell repertoires in COVID-19. The wider study: Samples of COVID-19 (acute and convalescent) were obtained from the United States, Italy and Spain.

CDR1 is SGHNT, CDR2 YENEEA, per germline. V lost 2 bases and J 1 base, leaving 8 bases between the germline ends. The CDR3 covers 14 residues. Authors' processing steps: By means of reference gene primer amplification, nucleated cell counts were estimated. TCRdb's table, derived via immunoSEQ multiplex PCR, lists solely in-frame clones and lacks some. That table gives V, J and clone size, and the DNA gave D and trimming. The table has about 230,000 clones, about 83% seen once. Source material: peripheral blood. The TCR originated in a man older than 75 with acute or convalescent COVID-19. The rearrangement joins TRBV11-3 to TRBJ1-1; D is perhaps TRBD1 (5 bases). CDR3 in DNA: TGTGCCAGCAGCTTAACAGGCCCGAACACTGAAGCTTTCTTT. As protein: CASSLTGPNTEAFF.